One sample yielded the 17 T cell receptor beta chains listed below, sequenced in a study of cytomegalovirus exposure and HLA in healthy donors. The study ran its PCR with 60 Vbeta and 13 Jbeta primers. Using immunoSEQ multiplex PCR, the repertoire was profiled, and TCRdb retains in-frame clones only, with some absent. In the table there are some 150,000 clones, around 87% of which are singletons. Material for sequencing was PBMCs. The receptors were gathered from a woman younger than 45 in good health and CMV-seronegative.

The rearrangement joins TRBV28 to TRBJ1-1, with 7 bases aligning to TRBD1. The CDR3 loop spans 16 amino acids. With 6 bases clipped from V and 5 bases from J, the junction kept 15 bases outside the gene matches. Germline lookup yields CDR1 MDHEN and CDR2 SYDVKM. The CDR3 DNA reads as TGTGCCAGCAGAAAAGGCCCAGGGGGAGGAAGGACTGAAGCTTTCTTT. Translating gives CASRKGPGGGRTEAFF.

The chain carries TRBV28 and TRBJ1-3, with 9 bases identical to TRBD1. The CDR3 covers 14 residues. From germline, CDR1 is MDHEN and CDR2 SYDVKM. The trim removed 5 bases at V and 7 bases at J, leaving 6 bases unmatched. The CDR3 loop is CASSIPGTGNTIYF. For the CDR3, the DNA is TGTGCCAGCAGTATCCCCGGGACAGGGAACACCATATATTTT.

The chain combines TRBV7-2 with TRBJ2-7, with 9 positions matching TRBD2. Germline CDR1 reads SGHTA; CDR2 reads FQGNSA. The CDR3 runs 15 residues. V shed 5 bases and J 7 bases; nucleotides not matched to a gene: 12. The CDR3, as DNA: TGTGCCAGCAGCCAAGGTGGCGGGGGGGCGCGGGAGCAGTACTTC. It yields the protein CASSQGGGGAREQYF.

The chain employs TRBV2 and TRBJ2-7; TRBD1 aligns across 8 bases. This CDR3 is 16 amino acids long. After removal of 5 bases from V and 2 bases from J, the junction contained 11 bases not matched to a gene. The germline V gene encodes CDR1 SNHLY and CDR2 FYNNEI. The CDR3 reads CASSLGAGGKTYEQYF. CDR3 nucleotide sequence: TGTGCCAGCAGTCTGGGGGCAGGGGGCAAGACCTACGAGCAGTACTTC.

The chain has TRBV11-2 and TRBJ2-3, with 9 bases lining up with TRBD2. Per the germline V gene, CDR1 is SGHAT and CDR2 is FQNNGV. There are 17 residues in the CDR3. V trimming: 1 base; J trimming: 6 bases; junction bases outside the gene matches: 11. The CDR3 loop is CASSLGGWREGLDTQYF. The CDR3 bases are TGTGCCAGCAGCTTAGGGGGCTGGCGGGAGGGCCTTGATACGCAGTATTTT.

CDR3 coding DNA: TGTGCCAGCAGTGGGTGGTCAGCGGCTAACTATGGCTACACCTTC. Its translation is CASSGWSAANYGYTF. The V gene is TRBV2, the J gene TRBJ1-2; D uncertain. V was clipped by 4 bases and J by 0 bases, with 12 bases between them. The CDR3 has 15 amino acids. Germline CDR1 and CDR2: SNHLY and FYNNEI.

The V gene is TRBV7-2, the J gene TRBJ2-7, with a weak D call TRBD2 (5 bases). There are 15 residues in the CDR3. Trimming left V 7 bases short and J 4 bases short, with 20 bases between. CDR1 and CDR2 from the germline V gene are SGHTA and FQGNSA. The chain's CDR3 is CASNPVSGKMYEQYF. The CDR3, as DNA: TGTGCCAGCAACCCCGTCTCGGGGAAAATGTACGAGCAGTACTTC.

This chain uses TRBV7-6 with TRBJ2-2, with D perhaps TRBD2 (7 bases). CDR1 SGHVS and CDR2 FNYEAQ come from the germline V gene. This CDR3 region has 17 residues. The ends were cut back, 5 bases at V and 2 bases at J, with 18 bases in the middle. The CDR3 loop is CASSPGYGGANTGELFF. The DNA for the CDR3 is TGTGCCAGCAGCCCCGGGTATGGGGGGGCAAACACCGGGGAGCTGTTTTTT.

The J gene is TRBJ2-1, the V gene TRBV7-9, with 8 bases aligning to TRBD1. CDR3 length equals 17 residues. The ends lost 4 bases at V and 5 bases at J; junction bases unmatched: 13. Germline CDR1 and CDR2: SEHNR and FQNEAQ (reference sequence). The CDR3 DNA is TGTGCCAGCAGCTCCCAAGGCTCGGGACAGGTCAACAATGAGCAGTTCTTC. Translated: CASSSQGSGQVNNEQFF.

The chain couples TRBV19 to TRBJ2-3; D gene ambiguous. V lost 6 bases to trimming and J lost 6 bases, with 7 bases between them. In germline, CDR1 is LNHDA, CDR2 SQIVND (reference sequence). This CDR3 contains 11 residues. CDR3 loop: CASRTRDTQYF. CDR3 nucleotides: TGTGCCAGTAGAACGAGGGATACGCAGTATTTT.

This chain links TRBV7-9 with TRBJ1-3; D not certain. CDR1 and CDR2 from the germline V gene are SEHNR and FQNEAQ (reference sequence). The CDR3 is 15 amino acids. The V gene lost 0 bases and the J gene lost 3 bases, with 9 bases spanning the gap. Here the CDR3 reads CASSLAIRSGNTIYF. CDR3 nucleotides: TGTGCCAGCAGCTTAGCGATTCGTAGTGGAAACACCATATATTTT.

As for this clone: An end of the junction does not agree with germline; a read error may underlie this. The rearrangement uses TRBV5-1 and TRBJ1-4; possibly TRBD1 for D (5 bases). From germline, CDR1 is SGHRS and CDR2 YFSETQ. The CDR3 sequence is 16 residues long. Here the CDR3 reads CASSLGGGLTKEKLFF. DNA of the CDR3: TGCGCCAGCAGCTTGGGGGGGGGTCTTACTAAGGAAAAACTGTTTTTT.

The chain has TRBV2 and TRBJ2-7, with 11 bases aligning to TRBD2. Germline V gene lookup returns CDR1 SNHLY and CDR2 FYNNEI. The CDR3 covers 15 residues. The V gene end was trimmed by 6 bases and the J gene end by 0 bases; junction bases not matched to a gene: 4. Here the CDR3 DNA reads TGTGCCAGCAGCGTGACTAGCGGGGCCTCCTACGAGCAGTACTTC. This sequence encodes CASSVTSGASYEQYF.

CDR3 DNA: TGCGCCAGCAGCCAAGTCGGGACAGGACGGAACTATGGCTACACCTTC. Its protein product is CASSQVGTGRNYGYTF. The rearrangement joins TRBV4-3 to TRBJ1-2, with TRBD1 matching 8 bases. CDR3 length: 16 residues. J was trimmed by 2 bases and V by 1 base; bases with no gene match: 6. Germline V gene data show CDR1 as LGHNA and CDR2 as YSLEER.

The chain is built from TRBV7-3 and TRBJ2-1; possibly TRBD2 for D (6 bases). CDR1 and CDR2 (germline): SGHTA, FQGTGA. The CDR3 totals 14 residues. V was pared by 5 bases and J by 5 bases, with 13 bases between. For the CDR3, the DNA is TGTGCCAGCAGCCAGGACTACCCCAACAATGAGCAGTTCTTC. Encoded protein: CASSQDYPNNEQFF.

V usage is TRBV28 and J usage is TRBJ2-1; D is possibly TRBD1 (5 bases). The V end lost 6 bases, the J end lost 3 bases, and 12 bases lay between the germline ends. Germline CDR1 reads MDHEN; CDR2 reads SYDVKM. This CDR3 comprises 14 residues. The CDR3: CASSRSDSYNEQFF. CDR3 DNA: TGTGCCAGCAGCCGAAGCGACAGCTACAATGAGCAGTTCTTC.

The DNA of the CDR3 is TGTGCCAGCAGCTTAGGTTCCGGGTTCTACGAGCAGTACTTC. The encoded protein is CASSLGSGFYEQYF. The rearrangement links TRBV7-9 to TRBJ2-7; the D is unclear. CDR1 is SEHNR, CDR2 FQNEAQ, per germline (reference sequence). The V and J ends lost 1 base and 3 bases respectively, with 10 bases between them. This CDR3 is 14 amino acids long. The full variable domain, its missing parts supplied by reference TRBV7-9 and TRBJ2-7, is DTGVSQNPRHKITKRGQNVTFRCDPISEHNRLYWYRQTLGQGPEFLTYFQNEAQLEKSRLLSDRFSAERPKGSFSTLEIQRTEQGDSAMYLCASSLGSGFYEQYFGPGTRLTVT.